Detailed here is one TCR beta chain. The PCR had 60 Vbeta and 13 Jbeta primers. Only in-frame clones appear in the TCRdb table, and some are missing; sequencing was by immunoSEQ multiplex PCR. The table lists fewer than 150,000 clones, around 70% of them singletons, with over 3.5% in the top ten. The data belong to a study of cytomegalovirus exposure and HLA in healthy donors. The V segment lost 0 bases and the J segment 4 bases; nucleotides outside the gene matches: 8. Germline V CDR1 and CDR2: SGHTA, FQGNSA. The length of the CDR3 is 17 residues. The chain is built from TRBV7-2 and TRBJ1-4; 7 bases align to TRBD1. The source material was PBMCs. The origin of this receptor is a middle-aged woman in good health and CMV-seronegative. CDR3 DNA sequence: TGTGCCAGCAGCTTAGCCTCCCCAGGGGGGATTAATGAAAAACTGTTTTTT. This sequence encodes CASSLASPGGINEKLFF.